This record concerns one T cell receptor beta chain sequence. Source study methods: Amplifying reference gene primers gave estimates of nucleated cell counts. TCRdb keeps only in-frame clones here, not all; method: immunoSEQ multiplex PCR. Clone size and V and J calls were adopted from that table, with D and trimming inferred from the DNA. The repertoire has 250,000 to 350,000 clones, about nine tenths of them found once; the top ten carry roughly 10%. V lost 2 bases, J lost 6 bases, and 3 bases stayed unmatched. This CDR3 has 15 residues. Germline-derived CDR1 and CDR2 are MNHEY and SVGAGI. This sample stems from a study of blood T cell repertoires in COVID-19. Study context: Sites across the United States, Italy and Spain contributed samples from acute and convalescent COVID-19. Sample material is recorded as cDNA or gDNA derived from T cells, B-cell-depleted T cells, or PBMCs.

While infection was still active, Seattle patients were enrolled and then followed longitudinally. The chain joins TRBV6-5 to TRBJ1-5; TRBD1 agrees at 11 bases. The specimen sequenced was peripheral blood. This receptor was taken from a woman aged 25 to 39 with COVID-19, enrolled during active disease. The CDR3 DNA is TGTGCCAGCAGTTACGGACAGGGGGCGGGTCAGCCCCAGCATTTT. Translation gives CASSYGQGAGQPQHF.